Shown below are 11 T cell receptor beta chains from a single sample sequenced in a study of OX40 agonist ivuxolimab in advanced cancers. Produced via immunoSEQ multiplex PCR; TCRdb's table is partial and in-frame only. The sample holds over 70,000 clones, around 88% seen once. The sample in question was CD4+ or CD8+ T cells sorted from blood, obtained in a trial of the OX40 agonist ivuxolimab. The receptors shown here come from an adult with an advanced solid tumor such as melanoma, head and neck, liver or kidney cancer.

The J gene is TRBJ1-1, the V gene TRBV18; tentatively, D is TRBD1 (6 bases). Between the trimmed V and J ends, which lost 4 bases and 5 bases, there was a span of 8 bases. The CDR3 consists of 12 residues. Germline assignment: CDR1 KGHSH and CDR2 LQKENI. In DNA form, the CDR3 reads TGTGCCAGCTCACACGACAGGACTGAAGCTTTCTTT. Translated: CASSHDRTEAFF.

CDR3 nucleotides: TGTGCCAGCAGCTCCCAAGTGCAGGGAGGTGCACCCCTCCACTTT. Residues: CASSSQVQGGAPLHF. The chain joins TRBV5-5 to TRBJ1-6; possibly TRBD1 for D (5 bases). Germline lookup yields CDR1 SGHKS and CDR2 YYEKEE (reference sequence). Trimming shortened V by 3 bases and J by 11 bases, and 18 bases separated the two germline ends. The CDR3 consists of 15 residues.

The chain carries TRBV7-3 and TRBJ1-5; D is undetermined. V was clipped by 5 bases and J by 7 bases, with 15 bases between them. Germline CDR1 and CDR2: SGHTA and FQGTGA. The CDR3 has 14 amino acids. The CDR3 reads CASSRVGLWQPQHF. In DNA, the CDR3 is TGTGCCAGCAGCCGCGTGGGTCTATGGCAGCCCCAGCATTTT.

This clone was seen only once. J is TRBJ1-5 and V is TRBV19; D is uncertain. Germline lookup yields CDR1 LNHDA and CDR2 SQIVND (reference sequence). The V end lost 6 bases, the J end lost 5 bases, and 20 bases lay between the germline ends. The CDR3 runs to 16 residues. The CDR3 DNA sequence: TGTGCCAGTAGCCGGCGCGGCGCAGCAACTGATCAGCCCCAGCATTTT. It encodes CASSRRGAATDQPQHF.

Turning to this clone: Other DNA sequences in this specimen translate into the identical CDR3. V and J are TRBV27 and TRBJ2-7, with TRBD2 matching 9 bases. V lost 5 bases to trimming and J lost 4 bases; unmatched junction nucleotides: 12. Germline V CDR1 and CDR2: MNHEY, SMNVEV (reference sequence). The CDR3 has 16 amino acids. CDR3 in amino acids: CASSPLLAGRLYEQYF. Here the CDR3 DNA reads TGTGCCAGCAGTCCATTGCTAGCGGGACGCCTTTACGAGCAGTACTTC.

The chain joins TRBV10-3 to TRBJ2-1, with TRBD2 identical over 8 bases. Germline CDR1 ENHRY, CDR2 SYGVKD. The length of the CDR3 is 19 residues. J was trimmed by 5 bases and V by 0 bases; bases with no gene match: 15. CDR3 loop: CAISESSREGLAGDNEQFF. In nucleotides, the CDR3 is TGTGCCATCAGTGAGTCGAGCCGGGAGGGCCTTGCAGGGGACAATGAGCAGTTCTTC.

Only one count was recorded for this clone. The chain has TRBV6-5 and TRBJ2-1; 8 nucleotides align to TRBD2. This CDR3 comprises 15 residues. Germline CDR1 is MNHEY and CDR2 is SVGAGI. V dropped 2 bases and J dropped 9; count of bases not matched to a gene: 9. CDR3 sequence: CASSYRLAGSGEQFF. The CDR3 DNA follows: TGTGCCAGCAGTTACAGATTAGCGGGAAGCGGTGAGCAGTTCTTC.

The chain combines TRBV5-6 with TRBJ1-2; 9 bases are a match to TRBD1. J was trimmed by 5 bases and V by 3 bases; bases with no gene match: 8. Germline CDR1 and CDR2: SGHDT and YYEEEE. CDR3 size: 15 residues. The CDR3 here is CASSSTGGAGYGYTF. The DNA for the CDR3 is TGTGCCAGCAGCTCTACAGGGGGCGCTGGGTATGGCTACACCTTC.

The J gene is TRBJ2-7, the V gene TRBV4-1; 9 bases fit TRBD1. Germline V lookup: CDR1 MGHRA, CDR2 YSYEKL. The CDR3 is made up of 14 amino acids. J lost 3 bases, V lost 4 bases, and 4 bases had no gene match. The DNA for the CDR3 is TGCGCCAGCAGCCTGGGACAGGGAAGCTACGAGCAGTACTTC. Its protein product is CASSLGQGSYEQYF.

The chain joins TRBV30 to TRBJ1-2; no firm D call. The CDR3 has 13 residues. V was pared by 3 bases and J by 3 bases, with 11 bases between. CDR1 GTSNPN and CDR2 SVGIG come from the germline V gene (reference sequence). The CDR3 bases are TGTGCCTGGAGCCCCCTGGGGTACTATGGCTACACCTTC. Amino acid sequence: CAWSPLGYYGYTF.

The V call is TRBV10-2, the J call TRBJ2-3; the match to TRBD2 covers 14 bases. The V gene end was trimmed by 0 bases and the J gene end by 3 bases; junction bases not matched to a gene: 5. Germline CDR1 reads WSHSY; CDR2 reads SAAADI. The CDR3 consists of 18 residues. This CDR3 is CASSESSTSGGVTDTQYF. The CDR3 nucleotides read TGCGCCAGCAGTGAGTCGTCGACTAGCGGGGGGGTGACAGATACGCAGTATTTT.